These 22 T cell receptor beta chains came from one sample sequenced in a study of spatial heterogeneity in lung cancer. The time point is: blood at routine non-recurrence follow-up after resection. TCRdb ran MiXCR on the 5' RACE reads and lists one entry per CDR3 protein. The sample shows roughly 72,000 distinct CDR3 sequences, about 9.5% of them seen only once. The sequencing here drew on PBMCs, taken at follow-up. These receptors originate from a female donor with early-stage non-small cell lung cancer.

This clonotype was observed a handful of times. The chain is built from TRBV5-1 and TRBJ2-2; D uncertain. Per the germline V gene, CDR1 is SGHRS and CDR2 is YFSETQ. The CDR3 length is 14 residues. V was cut by 1 base and J by 5 bases, with 9 bases left in between. This CDR3 is CASSLRAVTGELFF. CDR3 DNA: TGCGCCAGCAGCTTGAGGGCAGTGACCGGGGAGCTGTTTTTT.

This clonotype appeared a few times. J is TRBJ2-7 and V is TRBV20-1; 12 nucleotides line up with TRBD2. The CDR3 length is 12 residues. Germline loops: CDR1 DFQATT, CDR2 SNEGSKA (reference sequence). J was trimmed by 3 bases and V by 7 bases; bases with no gene match: 1. Written as DNA, the CDR3 is TGCAGTGGACTAGCGGGAGTCTACGAGCAGTACTTC. Translating it yields CSGLAGVYEQYF.

This clonotype has only a few counts. The genes are TRBV20-1 and TRBJ1-1; TRBD1 matches 8 bases. CDR1 is DFQATT and CDR2 is SNEGSKA in the germline V gene (reference sequence). The J segment lost 4 bases and the V segment lost 2 bases, leaving 12 bases of the junction unmatched. The CDR3 extends over 16 amino acids. This chain's CDR3 is CSARKADRAFGTEAFF. DNA for the CDR3: TGCAGTGCTAGAAAGGCGGACAGGGCTTTCGGCACTGAAGCTTTCTTT.

The chain couples TRBV20-1 to TRBJ2-5; 10 bases are shared with TRBD2. V was clipped by 0 bases and J by 3 bases; unmatched bases: 7. The V gene's germline CDR1 is DFQATT and CDR2 SNEGSKA (reference sequence). The CDR3 consists of 16 residues. Here the CDR3 DNA reads TGCAGTGCTAGAGATCCAGCTAGCGGGAGCAAAGAGACCCAGTACTTC. Translating it yields CSARDPASGSKETQYF.

This clonotype has at least ten counts. The rearrangement links TRBV5-1 to TRBJ2-3; D remains unclear. The V gene lost 4 bases and the J gene lost 5 bases, with 11 bases spanning the gap. The CDR3 is 13 amino acids. Germline V CDR1 and CDR2: SGHRS, YFSETQ. CDR3 DNA: TGCGCCAGCAGCAGAGAACTCCAAGATACGCAGTATTTT. This codes for CASSRELQDTQYF.

This clonotype was counted ten times or more. The chain joins TRBV20-1 to TRBJ2-3; 9 bases are a match to TRBD2. Germline V lookup: CDR1 DFQATT, CDR2 SNEGSKA (reference sequence). Trimming removed 6 bases from V and 1 base from J; junction bases left unmatched: 8. The CDR3 contains 15 residues. The CDR3 DNA follows: TGCAGTGCCCCCGGACTAGCGCCACGCACAGATACGCAGTATTTT. Its translation: CSAPGLAPRTDTQYF.

Note on this clonotype: This may come from a read error, since a much larger clone is one base off. The chain joins TRBV19 to TRBJ2-5; no clear D. The CDR3 spans 12 residues. Looked up from germline, CDR1 is LNHDA and CDR2 is SQIVND (reference sequence). The CDR3 protein is CVSSMDQETQYF. DNA for the CDR3: TGTGTCAGTAGTATGGACCAAGAGACCCAGTACTTC.

This clonotype has more than one count but fewer than ten. The rearrangement links TRBV28 to TRBJ2-7; 16 nucleotides align to TRBD2. The length of the CDR3 is 19 residues. Trimming removed 6 bases from V and 1 base from J; junction bases left unmatched: 12. The germline gives CDR1 MDHEN, CDR2 SYDVKM. The CDR3 DNA follows: TGTGCCAGCAGCTCCCCGGGACTAGCGGGAGGGCAGCTTTCCTACGAGCAGTACTTC. This codes for CASSSPGLAGGQLSYEQYF.

About this clonotype itself: A much bigger clone sits one base away, suggesting this may be a read error. The chain joins TRBV7-8 to TRBJ2-3; D gene ambiguous. The CDR3 loop spans 14 amino acids. The germline CDR1 and CDR2 sequences are SGHVS and FQNEAQ. The CDR3 reads CTSSLPGSPDTQYF. The CDR3 DNA sequence: TGTACCAGCAGCTTACCTGGGTCCCCAGATACGCAGTATTTT.

The chain is built from TRBV6-5 and TRBJ2-7; 13 bases match TRBD2. Germline-derived CDR1 and CDR2 are MNHEY and SVGAGI. The CDR3 has 15 residues. V lost 4 bases to trimming and J lost 7 bases; unmatched junction nucleotides: 7. CDR3 bases: TGTGCCAGCAGTTTAGGTGGACTAGCGGGAGATGAGCAGTACTTC. This translates into CASSLGGLAGDEQYF.

This clonotype was counted ten times or more. CDR3 amino acids: CAGKREAHNEQFF. In DNA, the CDR3 is TGTGCCGGGAAGCGGGAGGCCCACAATGAGCAGTTCTTC. The V and J genes are TRBV2 and TRBJ2-1, with 9 bases aligning to TRBD2. The CDR3 covers 13 residues. The J segment lost 5 bases and the V segment lost 11 bases, leaving 7 bases of the junction unmatched. The germline CDR1 and CDR2 sequences are SNHLY and FYNNEI.

This clonotype has a count of ten or more. J is TRBJ1-1 and V is TRBV6-6; possibly TRBD1 for D (5 bases). The CDR3 loop spans 12 amino acids. CDR1 MNHNY and CDR2 SVGAGI come from the germline V gene (reference sequence). V lost 3 bases to trimming and J lost 10 bases, with 12 bases between them. The CDR3: CASSYGGRGAFF. In nucleotides, the CDR3 is TGTGCCAGCAGTTATGGGGGACGCGGAGCTTTCTTT.

This clonotype was detected ten times or more. The chain recombines TRBV28 with TRBJ2-3; D is perhaps TRBD1 or TRBD2 (5 bases each). CDR1 and CDR2 from the germline V gene are MDHEN and SYDVKM. Deletions cut 6 bases from V and 0 bases from J, with 10 bases between. The CDR3 loop spans 14 amino acids. CDR3 coding DNA: TGTGCCAGCAGCTGGGGCGGGAGCACAGATACGCAGTATTTT. Translation: CASSWGGSTDTQYF. The complete variable domain, with remaining parts taken from reference TRBV28 and TRBJ2-3, reads DVKVTQSSRYLVKRTGEKVFLECVQDMDHENMFWYRQDPGLGLRLIYFSYDVKMKEKGDIPEGYSVSREKKERFSLILESASTNQTSMYLCASSWGGSTDTQYFGPGTRLTVL.

DNA of the CDR3: TGTGCCAGCTCGGCCGGGGACAGGGGGGGCGAAAAACTGTTTTTT. It codes for CASSAGDRGGEKLFF. The chain carries TRBV27 and TRBJ1-4; TRBD1 matches 11 bases. The CDR3 has 15 amino acids. The junction had 10 bases not matched to a gene; V was cut back by 8 bases and J by 8 bases. Germline values: CDR1 MNHEY, CDR2 SMNVEV (reference sequence).

This clonotype was picked up many times. The chain joins TRBV3-1 to TRBJ2-2, with D possibly TRBD2 on 5 matching bases. There are 15 residues in the CDR3. V was clipped by 1 base and J by 4 bases, with 10 bases between them. Germline-derived CDR1 and CDR2 are LGHDT and YNNKEL (reference sequence). The CDR3 is CASSQGPRGTGELFF. CDR3 sequence (DNA): TGTGCCAGCAGCCAAGGGCCTCGGGGCACCGGGGAGCTGTTTTTT.

This clonotype was found many times. J is TRBJ2-3 and V is TRBV28, with D perhaps given as TRBD1 or TRBD2 (6 bases each). Trimming stripped 7 bases from V and 10 bases from J, with 18 bases between. The CDR3 is 13 amino acids. Germline V gene sequence: CDR1 MDHEN, CDR2 SYDVKM. CDR3 nucleotides: TGTGCCAGCACCGAATACTGGGGGGCCCCGCAGTATTTT. Translated, it gives CASTEYWGAPQYF.

The chain employs TRBV9 and TRBJ1-1, with D unclear. There are 13 residues in the CDR3. Trimming took 3 bases from V and 7 from J, leaving 13 bases between them. CDR1 and CDR2 (germline): SGDLS, YYNGEE. CDR3 region: CASSAIMQSEAFF. The CDR3, as DNA: TGTGCCAGCAGCGCAATCATGCAAAGTGAAGCTTTCTTT.

Many counts were recorded for this clonotype. The rearrangement links TRBV7-9 to TRBJ2-3; 8 bases fit TRBD1. The V gene end was trimmed by 5 bases and the J gene end by 4 bases; junction bases not matched to a gene: 5. Germline V gene sequence: CDR1 SEHNR, CDR2 FQNEAQ (reference sequence). This CDR3 contains 14 residues. The CDR3 DNA reads TGTGCCAGCAGCCCGACAGGGGCTGCAGATACGCAGTATTTT. Translation gives CASSPTGAADTQYF.

This clonotype came up many times. This chain uses TRBV9 with TRBJ2-2; perhaps TRBD1 as D (5 bases). V lost 0 bases and J lost 6, with 15 bases in between. Looked up from germline, CDR1 is SGDLS and CDR2 is YYNGEE. The CDR3 consists of 16 residues. CDR3 protein: CASSVALGDGSGELFF. The DNA for the CDR3 is TGTGCCAGCAGCGTAGCTTTAGGGGATGGTTCCGGGGAGCTGTTTTTT.

Turning to this clonotype: With a much larger clone just one base away, this may be a read error. The chain recombines TRBV20-1 with TRBJ2-1; no firm D call. The CDR3 is made up of 11 amino acids. The germline V and J ends were trimmed by 6 bases and 9 bases, with 12 bases remaining between them. Germline loops: CDR1 DFQATT, CDR2 SNEGSKA (reference sequence). CDR3 sequence reads: CSAALSREQFF. CDR3 nucleotides: TGCAGTGCCGCCCTTAGCCGTGAGCAGTTCTTC.

A word on this clonotype: This may stem from a read error, because a much larger clone lies one nucleotide away. The chain carries TRBV2 and TRBJ1-5; maybe TRBD1 (6 bases). CDR3 length equals 16 residues. Germline V gene data show CDR1 as SNHLY and CDR2 as FYNNEI. CDR3 protein: CASSKAHSGGYQPQHF. CDR3 in DNA: TGTGCCAGCAGTAAAGCGCATTCCGGGGGCTATCAGCCCCAGCATTTT.

This clonotype was seen more than once but under ten times. The chain employs TRBV6-1 and TRBJ1-3; D is ambiguous. CDR3 length: 13 residues. From germline, CDR1 is MNHNS and CDR2 SASEGT. The germline V and J ends were trimmed by 5 bases and 8 bases, with 13 bases remaining between them. The CDR3 DNA sequence: TGTGCCAGCAGTCTCCCCGACCGCCACACCATATATTTT. It yields the protein CASSLPDRHTIYF.